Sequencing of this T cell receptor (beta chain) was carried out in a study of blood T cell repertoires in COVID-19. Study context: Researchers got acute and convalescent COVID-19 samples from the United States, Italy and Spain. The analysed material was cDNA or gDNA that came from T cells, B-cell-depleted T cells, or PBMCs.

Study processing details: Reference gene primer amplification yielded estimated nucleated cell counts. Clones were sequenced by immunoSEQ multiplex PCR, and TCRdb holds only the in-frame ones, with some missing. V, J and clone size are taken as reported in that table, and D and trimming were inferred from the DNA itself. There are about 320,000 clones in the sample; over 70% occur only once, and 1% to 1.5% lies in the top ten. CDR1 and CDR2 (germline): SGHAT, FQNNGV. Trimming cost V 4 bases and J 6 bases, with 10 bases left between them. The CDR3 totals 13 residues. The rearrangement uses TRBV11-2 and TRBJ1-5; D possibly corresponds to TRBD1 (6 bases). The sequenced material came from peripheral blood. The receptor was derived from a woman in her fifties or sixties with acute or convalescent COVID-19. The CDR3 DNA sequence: TGTGCCAGCAGCTCCTTAGGGGGTCAGCCCCAGCATTTT. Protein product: CASSSLGGQPQHF. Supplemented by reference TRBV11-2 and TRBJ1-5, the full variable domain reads EAGVAQSPRYKIIEKRQSVAFWCNPISGHATLYWYQQILGQGPKLLIQFQNNGVVDDSQLPKDRFSAERLKGVDSTLKIQPAKLEDSAVYLCASSSLGGQPQHFGDGTRLSIL.